These T cell receptor beta chains were read from a single sample in a study of blood T cell repertoires in COVID-19. Clones were read by immunoSEQ multiplex PCR, and TCRdb kept only the in-frame ones, dropping some. The profile covers 200,000 to 250,000 clones, with 84% appearing a single time and about 20% taken by the ten largest. Material for sequencing was peripheral blood. The receptors here all came from a man under 40 with active or convalescent COVID-19. Each CDR3 is given with its conserved first and last residue. Fields, in order: clone size, J gene, V gene, D gene, CDR3 protein, CDR3 DNA. The D gene is left open where the match is weak. Not every row has a clone size; where given, it reads once, few, many or a size class.

>.|TRBJ2-2|TRBV7-3|.
CASRSSGGELFF
TGTGCCAGCAGGTCCTCCGGTGGGGAGCTGTTTTTT
>.|TRBJ2-7|TRBV27|TRBD2
CASSRQTSGGGSSYEQYF
TGTGCCAGCAGTCGGCAGACTAGCGGGGGGGGGAGCTCCTACGAGCAGTACTTC
>once|TRBJ2-1|TRBV7-8|.
CASSLRPGYNEQFF
TGTGCCAGCAGCTTAAGGCCAGGGTACAATGAGCAGTTCTTC
>.|TRBJ2-1|TRBV7-6|.
CASSLRGNSYNEQFF
TGTGCCAGCAGCTTAAGGGGTAACTCCTACAATGAGCAGTTCTTC
>.|TRBJ2-3|TRBV10-2|TRBD1
CASTLTGAGADTQYF
TGCGCCAGCACCCTCACAGGGGCCGGGGCAGATACGCAGTATTTT
>.|TRBJ2-7|TRBV30|.
CAWSVRSYEQYF
TGTGCCTGGAGTGTACGGTCCTACGAGCAGTACTTC
>.|TRBJ1-1|TRBV9|.
CASSPALNTEAFF
TGTGCCAGCAGCCCCGCGTTGAACACTGAAGCTTTCTTT
>.|TRBJ2-3|TRBV10-3|TRBD2
CAIAPTSGGADTQYF
TGTGCCATCGCCCCGACTAGCGGGGGTGCAGATACGCAGTATTTT
>once|TRBJ2-2|TRBV29-1|TRBD1
CSVGGTAGELFF
TGCAGCGTTGGGGGGACAGCCGGGGAGCTGTTTTTT
>.|TRBJ1-1|TRBV6-5|.
CASSYEGFTEAFF
TGTGCCAGCAGTTACGAGGGATTCACTGAAGCTTTCTTT
>.|TRBJ1-1|TRBV29-1|.
CSVVRLANTEAFF
TGCAGCGTTGTGCGGTTGGCGAACACTGAAGCTTTCTTT
>few|TRBJ1-1|TRBV19|.
CASSIDRGSAFF
TGTGCCAGTAGTATAGATCGGGGGAGCGCTTTCTTT
>.|TRBJ1-5|TRBV10-3|.
CAISESTRARQPQHF
TGTGCCATCAGTGAGTCGACCAGGGCTCGCCAGCCCCAGCATTTT
>few|TRBJ2-1|TRBV6-4|.
CASSDSTRNEQFF
TGTGCCAGCAGTGACTCGACTAGGAATGAGCAGTTCTTC
>.|TRBJ1-2|TRBV6-5|TRBD1
CASRPGQNYGYTF
TGTGCCAGCAGGCCGGGACAGAACTATGGCTACACCTTC
>.|TRBJ1-3|TRBV18|.
CASSPSISSGNTIYF
TGTGCCAGCTCCCCCAGTATATCCTCTGGAAACACCATATATTTT
>.|TRBJ1-1|TRBV5-1|.
CASSLRWGGGTEAFF
TGCGCCAGCAGCTTGAGATGGGGCGGGGGCACTGAAGCTTTCTTT
>few|TRBJ1-2|TRBV28|.
CASRGRGNYGYTF
TGTGCCAGCAGAGGCCGGGGGAACTATGGCTACACCTTC
>.|TRBJ2-7|TRBV7-9|.
CASRAGANYEQYF
TGTGCCAGCAGGGCCGGAGCAAACTACGAGCAGTACTTC
>.|TRBJ1-2|TRBV2|.
CASSNLRREGYTF
TGTGCCAGCAGTAACCTCCGAAGGGAGGGCTACACCTTC
>.|TRBJ2-1|TRBV2|.
CASTSTGNEQFF
TGTGCCAGCACCTCCACAGGGAATGAGCAGTTCTTC
>.|TRBJ1-2|TRBV7-9|.
CASSRDDSSGYTF
TGTGCCAGCAGCCGCGATGACAGTAGTGGCTACACCTTC
>.|TRBJ2-5|TRBV19|.
CASSNRIKETQYF
TGTGCCAGTAGTAACAGGATTAAAGAGACCCAGTACTTC
>.|TRBJ2-7|TRBV5-1|TRBD1
CASRDGDSPYEQYF
TGCGCCAGCAGGGACGGGGACAGCCCCTACGAGCAGTACTTC
>once|TRBJ1-5|TRBV6-7|TRBD1
CASSGGQVNQPQHF
TGTGCCAGCAGTGGTGGACAGGTGAATCAGCCCCAGCATTTT
>few|TRBJ1-2|TRBV7-2|.
CASSLSAGWAGYGYTF
TGTGCCAGCAGCTTATCAGCGGGGTGGGCAGGATATGGCTACACCTTC
>.|TRBJ2-6|TRBV7-8|TRBD1
CASSPGQGNPGANVLTF
TGTGCCAGCAGCCCCGGACAGGGGAACCCCGGGGCCAACGTCCTGACTTTC
>.|TRBJ2-5|TRBV28|TRBD1
CASRGQGETQYF
TGTGCCAGCAGGGGACAGGGGGAGACCCAGTACTTC
>.|TRBJ1-5|TRBV27|TRBD1
CASSLTGQTQPQHF
TGTGCCAGCAGTTTAACGGGACAGACCCAGCCCCAGCATTTT
>.|TRBJ2-5|TRBV11-2|TRBD2
CASSAGLAVGAQYF
TGTGCCAGCAGCGCCGGACTAGCGGTGGGGGCCCAGTACTTC
>.|TRBJ2-2|TRBV10-2|.
CASRAGANTGELFF
TGCGCCAGCAGGGCAGGGGCCAACACCGGGGAGCTGTTTTTT
>few|TRBJ2-3|TRBV7-2|TRBD1
CASSFTGVSTDTQYF
TGTGCCAGCAGCTTTACAGGGGTGAGCACAGATACGCAGTATTTT
>.|TRBJ2-7|TRBV7-2|TRBD2
CASSLWTSGTYEQYF
TGTGCCAGCAGCCTTTGGACTAGCGGTACCTACGAGCAGTACTTC
>.|TRBJ1-6|TRBV25-1|.
CASMEGKGDYNSPLHF
TGTGCCAGCATGGAGGGGAAGGGCGACTATAATTCACCCCTCCACTTT
>.|TRBJ2-3|TRBV9|TRBD2
CASSVSGGRASTDTQYF
TGTGCCAGCAGCGTTAGCGGGGGCCGTGCTAGCACAGATACGCAGTATTTT
>.|TRBJ1-1|TRBV19|TRBD1
CASSTGQGATRAGAFF
TGTGCCAGTAGTACGGGACAGGGGGCGACTAGGGCGGGAGCTTTCTTT
>.|TRBJ1-5|TRBV19|.
CASSTLRREGKSNQPQHF
TGTGCCAGTAGTACCCTCAGGAGGGAGGGGAAGAGCAATCAGCCCCAGCATTTT
>.|TRBJ1-2|TRBV19|TRBD1
CASSMGTGLSYTF
TGTGCCAGTAGTATGGGGACAGGTCTGTCCTACACCTTC
>.|TRBJ2-5|TRBV5-1|.
CASSLGTGLLSSRYQETQYF
TGCGCCAGCAGCTTGGGAACGGGACTGCTTAGCTCCAGATACCAAGAGACCCAGTACTTC
>few|TRBJ2-3|TRBV9|TRBD1
CATGQGPSTDTQYF
TGTGCCACCGGACAGGGCCCTAGCACAGATACGCAGTATTTT
>.|TRBJ2-1|TRBV28|.
CVSGNYNEQFF
TGTGTATCAGGGAACTACAATGAGCAGTTCTTC
>.|TRBJ1-1|TRBV6-2/TRBV6-3|.
CASSYLRTPTEAFF
TGTGCCAGCAGTTACCTCAGGACACCCACTGAAGCTTTCTTT
>.|TRBJ1-2|TRBV6-5|.
CASSYSQVGFGYTF
TGTGCCAGCAGTTACTCCCAGGTTGGCTTTGGCTACACCTTC
>.|TRBJ2-1|TRBV2|.
CASNRQGMEQFF
TGTGCCAGCAATCGTCAGGGGATGGAGCAGTTCTTC
>.|TRBJ1-2|TRBV2|.
CASSRQVLTDGYTF
TGTGCCAGCAGTCGACAGGTTTTAACGGATGGCTACACCTTC
>.|TRBJ2-7|TRBV25-1|.
CASSEGGPTYEQYF
TGTGCCAGCAGTGAGGGAGGCCCTACCTACGAGCAGTACTTC
>.|TRBJ1-2|TRBV29-1|TRBD1
CSTDGQGARGYTF
TGCAGCACCGACGGACAGGGGGCGCGGGGCTACACCTTC
>.|TRBJ2-7|TRBV3-1/TRBV3-2|TRBD2
CASSQVSGLAYGEQYF
TGTGCCAGCAGCCAAGTTTCGGGACTAGCCTACGGAGAGCAGTACTTC
>many|TRBJ1-3|TRBV5-6|.
CASSFSTGRNTIYF
TGTGCCAGCAGCTTTTCGACAGGCAGAAACACCATATATTTT
>.|TRBJ2-5|TRBV7-9|.
CAAAGRETQYF
TGTGCCGCGGCAGGGCGGGAGACCCAGTACTTC
>.|TRBJ2-1|TRBV9|.
CASSVTTGTTYNEQFF
TGTGCCAGCAGCGTGACCACAGGGACTACTTACAATGAGCAGTTCTTC
>.|TRBJ1-3|TRBV9|.
CASSPHRGGPVTIYF
TGTGCCAGCAGCCCGCATAGAGGGGGACCTGTGACCATATATTTT
>.|TRBJ2-3|TRBV9|TRBD2
CASSVVSGNTDTQYF
TGTGCCAGCAGCGTAGTAAGCGGGAACACAGATACGCAGTATTTT
>.|TRBJ2-3|TRBV7-3|TRBD2
CASSLGVSGAGATDTQYF
TGTGCCAGCAGCTTAGGTGTATCGGGAGCGGGAGCTACAGATACGCAGTATTTT
>.|TRBJ2-1|TRBV7-9|TRBD2
CASRRDGTSLNEQFF
TGTGCCAGCAGACGTGACGGGACTAGTCTGAATGAGCAGTTCTTC
>.|TRBJ2-7|TRBV4-2|.
CASSQVEIAGRHEQYF
TGTGCCAGCAGCCAAGTGGAAATAGCAGGGCGCCACGAGCAGTACTTC
>.|TRBJ2-1|TRBV5-6|.
CASSLEVQYNEQFF
TGTGCCAGCAGCTTGGAGGTACAGTACAATGAGCAGTTCTTC
>.|TRBJ2-1|TRBV3-1/TRBV3-2|TRBD2
CASKGLAGYNEQFF
TGTGCCAGCAAAGGGCTAGCGGGCTACAATGAGCAGTTCTTC
>.|TRBJ1-1|TRBV14|.
CASRDGGIRTEAFF
TGTGCCAGCAGGGATGGAGGGATCAGGACTGAAGCTTTCTTT
>.|TRBJ1-2|TRBV7-9|.
CASSLPGRDYGYTF
TGTGCCAGCAGCTTACCCGGGAGGGACTATGGCTACACCTTC